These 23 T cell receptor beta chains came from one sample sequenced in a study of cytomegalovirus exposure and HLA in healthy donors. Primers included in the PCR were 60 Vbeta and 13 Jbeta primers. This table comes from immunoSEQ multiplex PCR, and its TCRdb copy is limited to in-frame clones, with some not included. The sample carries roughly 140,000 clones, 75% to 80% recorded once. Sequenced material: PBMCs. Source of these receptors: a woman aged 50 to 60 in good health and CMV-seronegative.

The CDR3 bases are TGCGCCAGCAGCCCTCGGACTGACGCCTCCTACGAGCAGTACTTC. As protein: CASSPRTDASYEQYF. The chain couples TRBV4-1 to TRBJ2-7; TRBD2 might be the D (5 bases). Germline V lookup: CDR1 MGHRA, CDR2 YSYEKL. V was trimmed by 4 bases and J by 0 bases, leaving 13 bases between them. This CDR3 has 15 residues.

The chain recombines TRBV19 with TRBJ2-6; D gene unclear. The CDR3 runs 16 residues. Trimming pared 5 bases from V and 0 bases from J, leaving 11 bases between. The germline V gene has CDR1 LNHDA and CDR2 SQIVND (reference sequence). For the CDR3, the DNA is TGTGCCAGTAGTGCCCTTATGAGCTCTGGGGCCAACGTCCTGACTTTC. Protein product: CASSALMSSGANVLTF.

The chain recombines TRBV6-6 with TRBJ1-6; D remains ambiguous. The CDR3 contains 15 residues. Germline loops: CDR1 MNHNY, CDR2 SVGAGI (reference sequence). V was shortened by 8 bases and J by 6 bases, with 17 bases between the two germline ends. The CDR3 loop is CASGPREGTNSPLHF. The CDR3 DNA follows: TGTGCCAGCGGGCCCCGGGAGGGTACTAATTCACCCCTCCACTTT.

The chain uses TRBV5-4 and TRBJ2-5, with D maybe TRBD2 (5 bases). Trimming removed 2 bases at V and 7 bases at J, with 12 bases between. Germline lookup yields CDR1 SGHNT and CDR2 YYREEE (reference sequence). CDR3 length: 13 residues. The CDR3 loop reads CASSLTTAGTQYF. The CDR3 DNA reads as TGTGCCAGCAGCTTAACCACCGCGGGGACCCAGTACTTC.

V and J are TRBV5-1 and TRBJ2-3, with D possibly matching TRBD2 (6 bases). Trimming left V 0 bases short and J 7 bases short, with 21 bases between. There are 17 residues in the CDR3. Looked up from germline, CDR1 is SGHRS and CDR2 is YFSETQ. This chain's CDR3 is CASSLAGSSVDFNTQYF. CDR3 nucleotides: TGCGCCAGCAGCTTGGCTGGTTCTAGCGTGGACTTCAATACGCAGTATTTT.

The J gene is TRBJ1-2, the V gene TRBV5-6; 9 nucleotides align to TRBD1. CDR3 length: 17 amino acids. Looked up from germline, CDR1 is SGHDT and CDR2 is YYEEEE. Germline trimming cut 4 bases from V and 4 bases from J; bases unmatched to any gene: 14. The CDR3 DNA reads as TGTGCCAGCAGCCCCACCACTCCGGACAGGGGACTCTATGGCTACACCTTC. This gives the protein CASSPTTPDRGLYGYTF.

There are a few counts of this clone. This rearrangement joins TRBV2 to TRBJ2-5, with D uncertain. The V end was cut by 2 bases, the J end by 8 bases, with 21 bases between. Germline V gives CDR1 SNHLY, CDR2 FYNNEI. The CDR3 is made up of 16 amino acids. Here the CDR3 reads CASSELGHSKMDTQYF. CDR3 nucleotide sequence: TGTGCCAGCAGTGAACTGGGCCATAGTAAGATGGATACCCAGTACTTC.

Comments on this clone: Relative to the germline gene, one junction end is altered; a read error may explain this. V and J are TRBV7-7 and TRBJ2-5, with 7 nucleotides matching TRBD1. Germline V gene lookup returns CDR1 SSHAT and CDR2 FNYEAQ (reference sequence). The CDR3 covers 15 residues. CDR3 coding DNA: TGTGCTAGCAGCTTAGTTGGGACAGCAGAAGAGACCCAGTACTTC. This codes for CASSLVGTAEETQYF.

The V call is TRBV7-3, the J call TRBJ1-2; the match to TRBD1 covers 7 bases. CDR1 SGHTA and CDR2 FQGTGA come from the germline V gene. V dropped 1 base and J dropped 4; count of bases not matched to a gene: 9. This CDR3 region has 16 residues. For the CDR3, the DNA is TGTGCCAGCAGCTTAAGGGCAGGGGGAGTAACCTATGGCTACACCTTC. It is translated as CASSLRAGGVTYGYTF.

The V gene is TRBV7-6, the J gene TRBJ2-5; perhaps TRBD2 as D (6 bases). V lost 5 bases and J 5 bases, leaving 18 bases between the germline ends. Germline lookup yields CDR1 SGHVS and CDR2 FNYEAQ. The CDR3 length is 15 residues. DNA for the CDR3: TGTGCCAGCAGCCAGGCGGGGACTTTCGGGGAGACCCAGTACTTC. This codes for CASSQAGTFGETQYF.

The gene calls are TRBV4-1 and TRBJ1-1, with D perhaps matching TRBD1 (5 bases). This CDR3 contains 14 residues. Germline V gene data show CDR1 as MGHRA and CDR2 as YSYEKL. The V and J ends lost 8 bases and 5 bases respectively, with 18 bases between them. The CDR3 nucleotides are TGCGCCAGCTTTCGTGGGACTGGGGGGACTGAAGCTTTCTTT. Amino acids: CASFRGTGGTEAFF.

DNA of the CDR3: TGTGCGGGGACTTCGCACAATGAGCAGTTCTTC. Amino acids: CAGTSHNEQFF. The chain has TRBV2 and TRBJ2-1; a possible D gene is TRBD2 (6 bases). Germline loops: CDR1 SNHLY, CDR2 FYNNEI. This CDR3 spans 11 amino acids.

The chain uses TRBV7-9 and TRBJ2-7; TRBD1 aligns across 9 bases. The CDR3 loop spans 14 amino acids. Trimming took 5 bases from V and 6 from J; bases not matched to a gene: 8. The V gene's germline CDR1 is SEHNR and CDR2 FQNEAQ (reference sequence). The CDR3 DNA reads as TGTGCCAGCAGCCCTCCGGGACAGGGAGGCGAGCAGTACTTC. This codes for CASSPPGQGGEQYF.

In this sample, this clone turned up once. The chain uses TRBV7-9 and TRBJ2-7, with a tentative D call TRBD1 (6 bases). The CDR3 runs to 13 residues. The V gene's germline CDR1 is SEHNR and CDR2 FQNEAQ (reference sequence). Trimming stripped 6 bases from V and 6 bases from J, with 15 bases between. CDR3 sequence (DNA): TGTGCCAGCAGTGAGGACAGCCCCGCCGAGCAGTACTTC. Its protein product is CASSEDSPAEQYF. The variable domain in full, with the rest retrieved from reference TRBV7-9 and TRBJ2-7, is DTGVSQNPRHKITKRGQNVTFRCDPISEHNRLYWYRQTLGQGPEFLTYFQNEAQLEKSRLLSDRFSAERPKGSFSTLEIQRTEQGDSAMYLCASSEDSPAEQYFGPGTRLTVT.

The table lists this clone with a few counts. In nucleotides, the CDR3 is TGTGCCAGCAGCTTGGGTCCGGAGGGTCACACCGGGGAGCTGTTTTTT. This sequence encodes CASSLGPEGHTGELFF. This chain connects TRBV7-9 to TRBJ2-2; maybe TRBD2 (6 bases). This CDR3 is 16 amino acids long. Germline CDR1 reads SEHNR; CDR2 reads FQNEAQ (reference sequence). Trimming removed 3 bases at V and 3 bases at J, with 14 bases between.

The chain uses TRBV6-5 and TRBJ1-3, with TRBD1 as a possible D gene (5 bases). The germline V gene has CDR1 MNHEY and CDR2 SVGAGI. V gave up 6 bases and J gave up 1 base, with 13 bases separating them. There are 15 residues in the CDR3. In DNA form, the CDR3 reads TGTGCCAGCAGGAGCAGCGGGGCTTCTGGAAACACCATATATTTT. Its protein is CASRSSGASGNTIYF.

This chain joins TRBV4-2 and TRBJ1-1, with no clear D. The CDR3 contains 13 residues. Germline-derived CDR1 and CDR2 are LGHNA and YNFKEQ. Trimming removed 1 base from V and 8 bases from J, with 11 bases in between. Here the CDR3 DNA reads TGTGCCAGCAGCCAAGTGGAGGGAACCGAAGCTTTCTTT. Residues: CASSQVEGTEAFF.

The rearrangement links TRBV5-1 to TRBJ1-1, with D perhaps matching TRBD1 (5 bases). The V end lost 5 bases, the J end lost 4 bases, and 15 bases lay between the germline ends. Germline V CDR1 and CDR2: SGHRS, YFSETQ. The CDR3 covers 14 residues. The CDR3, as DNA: TGCGCCAGCAGATCGCAGGGTGGCGGCACTGAAGCTTTCTTT. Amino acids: CASRSQGGGTEAFF.

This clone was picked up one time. The chain's CDR3 is CASSIGVANTDTQYF. The CDR3 DNA reads TGTGCCAGTAGTATAGGGGTAGCGAACACAGATACGCAGTATTTT. This sequence joins TRBV19 and TRBJ2-3; tentative D call: TRBD2 (5 bases). The CDR3 loop spans 15 amino acids. Per the germline V gene, CDR1 is LNHDA and CDR2 is SQIVND (reference sequence). V lost 1 base and J 2 bases, leaving 10 bases between the germline ends.

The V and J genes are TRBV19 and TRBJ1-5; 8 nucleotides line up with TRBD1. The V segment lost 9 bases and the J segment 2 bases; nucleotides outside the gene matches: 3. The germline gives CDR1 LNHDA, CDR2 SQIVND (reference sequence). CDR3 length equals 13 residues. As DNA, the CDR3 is TGTGCCAGCAGGGGGCTGGGCAATCAGCCCCAGCATTTT. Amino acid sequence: CASRGLGNQPQHF. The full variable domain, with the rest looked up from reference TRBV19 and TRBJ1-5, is DGGITQSPKYLFRKEGQNVTLSCEQNLNHDAMYWYRQDPGQGLRLIYYSQIVNDFQKGDIAEGYSVSREKKESFPLTVTSAQKNPTAFYLCASRGLGNQPQHFGDGTRLSIL.

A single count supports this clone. For the CDR3, the DNA is TGTGCCAGCAGCCAGGCTAGCGGGGGGCAGTACAATGAGCAGTTCTTC. The encoded protein is CASSQASGGQYNEQFF. V is TRBV4-2 and J is TRBJ2-1; 11 bases line up with TRBD2. Germline loops: CDR1 LGHNA, CDR2 YNFKEQ. V dropped 3 bases and J dropped 4; count of bases not matched to a gene: 5. There are 16 residues in the CDR3.

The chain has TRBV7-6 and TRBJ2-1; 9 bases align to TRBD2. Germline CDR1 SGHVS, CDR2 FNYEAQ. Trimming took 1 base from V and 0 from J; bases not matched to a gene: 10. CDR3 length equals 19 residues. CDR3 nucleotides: TGTGCCAGCAGCTTAGAGAACCTAGCGGGGTCAAGCTCCTACAATGAGCAGTTCTTC. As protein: CASSLENLAGSSSYNEQFF.

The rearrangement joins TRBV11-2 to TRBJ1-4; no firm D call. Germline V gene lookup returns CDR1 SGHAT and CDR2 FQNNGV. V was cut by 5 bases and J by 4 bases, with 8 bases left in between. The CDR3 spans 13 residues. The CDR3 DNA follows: TGTGCCAGCAGCCCATTCAATAATGAAAAACTGTTTTTT. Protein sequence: CASSPFNNEKLFF.